This TCR beta chain was identified in a study of OX40 agonist ivuxolimab in advanced cancers. Study summary: The patients received agonistic anti-OX40 (CD134) antibody ivuxolimab. Of mixed ages from roughly 23 to 85 and averaging approximately 60 years, the group was approximately 80% male.

This CDR3 has 15 residues. CDR1 is SGHNT and CDR2 is YYREEE in the germline V gene (reference sequence). V lost 4 bases and J lost 7, with 17 bases in between. A note on this clone: What it binds is not known.

Study-level points and caveats: Expanded peripheral T cell antigen specificity was not determined. The study observed clonal expansion of CD4+ and CD8+ blood T cells by week 6 at 0.1 to 3.0 mg/kg.

Sequencing was performed with immunoSEQ multiplex PCR; in TCRdb, only in-frame clones are kept and a portion is missing. Of about 70,000 clones in the sample, just over 85% were seen once. This receptor was obtained from an adult with an advanced solid tumor such as melanoma, head and neck, liver or kidney cancer. Here the sequenced sample was CD4+ or CD8+ T cells sorted from blood, taken in a trial of the OX40 agonist ivuxolimab. The chain recombines TRBV5-4 with TRBJ2-2; D may be TRBD1 (6 bases). DNA of the CDR3: TGTGCCAGCAGCATTACACAGGGTTTTAGCGGGGAGCTGTTTTTT. Translating gives CASSITQGFSGELFF. The full variable domain, completed using reference TRBV5-4 and TRBJ2-2, is ETGVTQSPTHLIKTRGQQVTLRCSSQSGHNTVSWYQQALGQGPQFIFQYYREEENGRGNFPPRFSGLQFPNYSSELNVNALELDDSALYLCASSITQGFSGELFFGEGSRLTVL.